This entry concerns a single T cell receptor beta chain. This sample was taken from a study of blood T cell repertoires in COVID-19. Trimming left V 5 bases short and J 6 bases short, with 12 bases between. The CDR3 runs 12 residues. The germline CDR1 and CDR2 sequences are SGHRS and YFSETQ. Profiled with immunoSEQ multiplex PCR; TCRdb holds only in-frame clones, not every one. The sample shows hundreds of thousands of clones, about 91% of them seen only once. The V and J genes are TRBV5-1 and TRBJ2-7; possible D gene TRBD2, 6 bases. Material: PBMCs or T cells enriched from blood (not recorded which). The origin of this receptor is a woman aged 40-49 years with acute COVID-19. The chain's CDR3 is CASSQVRGEQYF. CDR3 nucleotides: TGCGCCAGCAGTCAAGTGCGGGGCGAGCAGTACTTC.